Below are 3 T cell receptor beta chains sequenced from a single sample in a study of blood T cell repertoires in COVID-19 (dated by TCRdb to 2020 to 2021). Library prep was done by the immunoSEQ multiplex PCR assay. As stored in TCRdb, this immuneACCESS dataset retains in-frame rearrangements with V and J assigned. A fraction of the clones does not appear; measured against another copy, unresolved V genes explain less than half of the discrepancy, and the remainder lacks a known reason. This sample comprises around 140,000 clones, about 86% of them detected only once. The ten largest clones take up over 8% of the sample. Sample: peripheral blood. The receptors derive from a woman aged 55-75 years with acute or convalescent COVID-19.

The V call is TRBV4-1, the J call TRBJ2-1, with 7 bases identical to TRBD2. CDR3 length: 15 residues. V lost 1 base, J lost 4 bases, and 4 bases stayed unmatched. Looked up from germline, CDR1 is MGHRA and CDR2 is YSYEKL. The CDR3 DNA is TGCGCCAGCAGCCAAGCGCTAGCGGTGTACAATGAGCAGTTCTTC. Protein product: CASSQALAVYNEQFF.

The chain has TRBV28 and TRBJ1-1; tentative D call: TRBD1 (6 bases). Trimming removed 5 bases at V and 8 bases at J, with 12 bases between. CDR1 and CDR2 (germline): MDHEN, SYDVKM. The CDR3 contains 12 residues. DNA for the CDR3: TGTGCCAGCAGTGTGACAGGTAACGAAGCTTTCTTT. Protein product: CASSVTGNEAFF.

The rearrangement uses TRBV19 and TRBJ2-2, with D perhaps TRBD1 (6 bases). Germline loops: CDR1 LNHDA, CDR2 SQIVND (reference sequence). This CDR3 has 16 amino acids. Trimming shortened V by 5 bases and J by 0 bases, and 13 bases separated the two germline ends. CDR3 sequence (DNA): TGTGCCAGTAGTCGGCAGGGGTCTACGAACACCGGGGAGCTGTTTTTT. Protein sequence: CASSRQGSTNTGELFF.